This TCR beta chain was observed in a study of OX40 agonist ivuxolimab in advanced cancers. Overall study context: An anti-OX40 (CD134) antibody with agonistic activity, ivuxolimab, was administered to patients. Six ivuxolimab dose levels, 0.01 to 10 mg/kg, were given intravenously every 2 weeks. One hepatocellular carcinoma and a couple of cutaneous melanoma patients partially responded.

The V gene end was trimmed by 5 bases and the J gene end by 7 bases; junction bases not matched to a gene: 35. Germline V gene sequence: CDR1 ENHRY, CDR2 SYGVKD. This CDR3 contains 23 residues. About this clone: Its specificity is not known.

Study-wide points: A proportion of nonresponders additionally exhibited low normalized T-cell clonal expansion.

The repertoire was sequenced with immunoSEQ multiplex PCR; TCRdb's copy has only in-frame clones and lacks some. The sample carries 45,000 to 55,000 clones, about 88% recorded once. Material: CD4+ or CD8+ T cells sorted from blood, obtained in a trial of the OX40 agonist ivuxolimab. The receptor was isolated from an adult with an advanced solid tumor such as melanoma, head and neck, liver or kidney cancer. The gene calls are TRBV10-3 and TRBJ2-1, with 7 bases lining up with TRBD2. The CDR3 loop reads CAISSLGVPSGRRLLQEMNEQFF. The CDR3 DNA sequence: TGTGCCATCAGTTCCTTGGGGGTTCCTAGCGGCAGACGGTTACTCCAAGAAATGAATGAGCAGTTCTTC.